Below, 8 T cell receptor beta chains from the same sample are listed, as sequenced in a study of blood T cells in healthy people across ages. PCR was performed a second time for roughly 7 to 11 cycles using a sample-barcoded 5' primer and a J-beta primer mix. MiXCR, applied by TCRdb to the 5' RACE reads, yields one record per CDR3 protein. The data contain roughly 2 million distinct CDR3 sequences, 49% of them singletons. Sequences were obtained from blood. The receptors here all came from a woman in her thirties or forties in good health.

The rearrangement joins TRBV29-1 to TRBJ2-2, with no clear D. V lost 8 bases and J lost 3, with 13 bases in between. The CDR3 is 13 residues long. Germline CDR1 is SQVTM and CDR2 is ANQGSEA. The CDR3 DNA sequence: TGCAGCATAAGAAACACCTACACCGGGGAGCTGTTTTTT. Translating gives CSIRNTYTGELFF.

The chain joins TRBV18 to TRBJ2-3; the match to TRBD2 covers 7 bases. The CDR3 length is 15 residues. Per the germline V gene, CDR1 is KGHSH and CDR2 is LQKENI. The junction had 7 bases not matched to a gene; V was cut back by 2 bases and J by 5 bases. The DNA for the CDR3 is TGTGCCAGCTCACCAAAGACTAGCTCGGGAGATACGCAGTATTTT. Its translation: CASSPKTSSGDTQYF.

To note about this clonotype: One end of the junction fails to match germline, which may point to a read error. This chain joins TRBV16 and TRBJ2-7; D uncertain. This CDR3 contains 16 residues. Germline values: CDR1 KGHSY, CDR2 FQNENV. The CDR3, as DNA: TGTGCCCGCAGCCAATCCGGCCAGGATAGCTCCTACGAGCAGTACTTC. Residues: CARSQSGQDSSYEQYF.

The V gene is TRBV12-3 or TRBV12-4, the J gene TRBJ2-7, with 7 positions matching TRBD1. Trimming removed 5 bases from V and 1 base from J; junction bases left unmatched: 8. The CDR3 spans 15 residues. The CDR3, as DNA: TGTGCCAGCAGTGGATGGGACAGAGGATCCTACGAGCAGTACTTC. Translation gives CASSGWDRGSYEQYF.

The gene calls are TRBV29-1 and TRBJ2-1; 8 positions agree with TRBD2. The CDR3 length is 14 residues. The V gene's germline CDR1 is SQVTM and CDR2 ANQGSEA. The J segment lost 9 bases and the V segment lost 4 bases, leaving 11 bases of the junction unmatched. The CDR3 bases are TGCAGCGTTGGAATGGTCGGGGGGGCAGCTGAGCAGTTCTTC. Translated, it gives CSVGMVGGAAEQFF.

The chain recombines TRBV21-1 with TRBJ2-2; the D segment call TRBD1 is taken from the table without a DNA check. TRBV21-1 is given as a pseudogene. The CDR3 spans 13 residues. In DNA, the CDR3 is TGTGCCAGCAGCAAATTTGGACAGGAGGAGCTGTTTTTT. Residues: CASSKFGQEELFF.

This sequence joins TRBV10-2 and TRBJ1-1, with a possible D match to TRBD1 (6 bases). Germline loops: CDR1 WSHSY, CDR2 SAAADI. Trimming cost V 7 bases and J 1 base, with 13 bases left between them. This CDR3 has 14 residues. In DNA form, the CDR3 reads TGCGCCAGCACCCCAGGACAGACGAACACTGAAGCTTTCTTT. Amino acid sequence: CASTPGQTNTEAFF.

Turning to this clonotype: A junction end diverges from the germline sequence, so it may reflect a read error. The chain couples TRBV7-7 to TRBJ2-7, with TRBD1 identical over 8 bases. The J call is in doubt because the DNA end fits TRBJ2-5 better. Germline V gene data show CDR1 as SSHAT and CDR2 as FNYEAQ (reference sequence). The CDR3 runs to 15 residues. The CDR3 DNA sequence: TGTGCTAGCAGCTTAGTTCCAGGGGGCAAAGAGACCCAGTACTTC. Translated: CASSLVPGGKETQYF.